A selection of T cell receptor beta chains follows, all from one sample in a study of blood T cell repertoires in COVID-19. Sequencing used immunoSEQ multiplex PCR; TCRdb keeps in-frame clones, though not all of them. The table has about 300,000 clones, about 89% seen once. The sample was peripheral blood. Source of these receptors: a man aged 18-30 years who had recovered from COVID-19. The conserved cysteine and the conserved F or W are not part of the CDR3 here. Fields, in order: CDR3 protein, J gene, CDR3 length, V gene.

CDR3: ASTDRQGPYNEQF
J: TRBJ2-1
length: 13
V: TRBV27

CDR3: ASSQAGTVSYNEQF
J: TRBJ2-1
length: 14
V: TRBV4-1

CDR3: ASSVGQGWTEAF
J: TRBJ1-1
length: 12
V: TRBV9

CDR3: ASSLDLLTGYEQY
J: TRBJ2-7
length: 13
V: TRBV5-8

CDR3: AISGNYRGPNTEAF
J: TRBJ1-1
length: 14
V: TRBV10-3

CDR3: ASSERPQRRDTEAF
J: TRBJ1-1
length: 14
V: TRBV6-1

CDR3: ASSRDGLAGPEQF
J: TRBJ2-1
length: 13
V: TRBV19

CDR3: ATNAVRNTEAF
J: TRBJ1-1
length: 11
V: TRBV24-1

CDR3: ASSLSGRDWRTDTQY
J: TRBJ2-3
length: 15
V: TRBV27

CDR3: ASSLTPTRVGVTGELF
J: TRBJ2-2
length: 16
V: TRBV7-8

CDR3: ASRYRRQGVYGYT
J: TRBJ1-2
length: 13
V: TRBV5-6

CDR3: ASTNHGQGTYEQY
J: TRBJ2-7
length: 13
V: TRBV2

CDR3: ASSPLGQASPQRGYT
J: TRBJ1-2
length: 15
V: TRBV18

CDR3: ASSPPAGTGIYGYT
J: TRBJ1-2
length: 14
V: TRBV7-9

CDR3: ASSSASLATSQGYEQY
J: TRBJ2-7
length: 16
V: TRBV4-2

CDR3: ASSPAPGQLYEQY
J: TRBJ2-7
length: 13
V: TRBV5-1

CDR3: ASSYMAGRYNEQF
J: TRBJ2-1
length: 13
V: TRBV6-5

CDR3: ASSPPFGQNSPLH
J: TRBJ1-6
length: 13
V: TRBV7-9

CDR3: ASSLDRDQPQH
J: TRBJ1-5
length: 11
V: TRBV11-2

CDR3: ASSLVRQGYT
J: TRBJ1-2
length: 10
V: TRBV12-3/TRBV12-4

CDR3: ASSDNRGETQY
J: TRBJ2-5
length: 11
V: TRBV6-2/TRBV6-3

CDR3: ASSEFTVEKLF
J: TRBJ1-4
length: 11
V: TRBV6-1

CDR3: ASSLREQLLNNEQF
J: TRBJ2-1
length: 14
V: TRBV7-9

CDR3: ASRQQGAANEKLF
J: TRBJ1-4
length: 13
V: TRBV6-5

CDR3: AWSEGSLAALMDTQY
J: TRBJ2-3
length: 15
V: TRBV30

CDR3: ASSVGTGSNSPLH
J: TRBJ1-6
length: 13
V: TRBV9

CDR3: ASSWARMYSPLH
J: TRBJ1-6
length: 12
V: TRBV5-6

CDR3: ASSLRGSYGYT
J: TRBJ1-2
length: 11
V: TRBV27

CDR3: ASSSAGNSNSPLH
J: TRBJ1-6
length: 13
V: TRBV11-2

CDR3: ASSYRDTGELF
J: TRBJ2-2
length: 11
V: TRBV6-5

CDR3: ASNLDGGDIEQF
J: TRBJ2-1
length: 12
V: TRBV19

CDR3: ASSFLVIQPQH
J: TRBJ1-5
length: 11
V: TRBV12-3/TRBV12-4

CDR3: ASSLRTSGSNEQF
J: TRBJ2-1
length: 13
V: TRBV5-1

CDR3: ASSLVGPTSGNTIY
J: TRBJ1-3
length: 14
V: TRBV7-9

CDR3: ASSLAVGAGNTIY
J: TRBJ1-3
length: 13
V: TRBV7-2

CDR3: ASSEFSGQGGYGYT
J: TRBJ1-2
length: 14
V: TRBV25-1

CDR3: ASSGRTGPNEKLF
J: TRBJ1-4
length: 13
V: TRBV5-4

CDR3: ASSPLTSVTGELF
J: TRBJ2-2
length: 13
V: TRBV14

CDR3: ASSTSTSFQETQY
J: TRBJ2-5
length: 13
V: TRBV5-1

CDR3: SADRVETQY
J: TRBJ2-5
length: 9
V: TRBV20-1

CDR3: ASSRGGGGADNEQF
J: TRBJ2-1
length: 14
V: TRBV3-1/TRBV3-2

CDR3: ASSPPASGNTIY
J: TRBJ1-3
length: 12
V: TRBV18

CDR3: ASTLGGGANYGYT
J: TRBJ1-2
length: 13
V: TRBV7-9

CDR3: ASSLDSYNEQF
J: TRBJ2-1
length: 11
V: TRBV12-3/TRBV12-4

CDR3: ASSSHGTSGAQETQY
J: TRBJ2-5
length: 15
V: TRBV7-6

CDR3: AAGAANEQY
J: TRBJ2-7
length: 9
V: TRBV19

CDR3: ASSARVFTYEQY
J: TRBJ2-7
length: 12
V: TRBV5-1

CDR3: ASSAVGLRAGAGEQY
J: TRBJ2-7
length: 15
V: TRBV5-1

CDR3: ASSITVSHEQF
J: TRBJ2-1
length: 11
V: TRBV19

CDR3: ASRGGDRGTYEQY
J: TRBJ2-7
length: 13
V: TRBV10-1

CDR3: SAASGKIESNQPQH
J: TRBJ1-5
length: 14
V: TRBV29-1

CDR3: ASSLAPFDRWNTGELF
J: TRBJ2-2
length: 16
V: TRBV7-2

CDR3: ASSLISTGDEQF
J: TRBJ2-1
length: 12
V: TRBV7-9